A selection of T cell receptor beta chains follows, all from one sample in a study of shared clonotypes between healthy human individuals. Some clones are missing from TCRdb's copy, which holds only in-frame ones; the method was immunoSEQ multiplex PCR. The sample consists of some 2,000,000 clones, 90% to 96% of them appearing once. The specimen sequenced was naive CD4+ T cells sorted from blood. Every receptor here comes from a man aged 18 to 35 in good health. Each CDR3 is given with its conserved first and last residue. D genes are given only for firm matches. Size tells how often a clone was seen (once, few, many) or the class of an expanded clone, and some rows leave it out.

abundance,j_gene,d_gene,v_gene,CDR3nt,CDR3aa
.,TRBJ2-2,.,TRBV2,TGTGCCAGCAGTGAAATGGGGGCCGGGGAGCTGTTTTTT,CASSEMGAGELFF
.,TRBJ2-1,.,TRBV11-3,TGTGCCAGCAGCTTCGACGACAATGAGCAGTTCTTC,CASSFDDNEQFF
.,TRBJ1-5,.,TRBV30,TGTGCCTGGAGCTATATTAGCAATCAGCCCCAGCATTTT,CAWSYISNQPQHF
.,TRBJ2-6,TRBD1,TRBV7-2,TGTGCCAGCAGCTTACGGGACAGGGATGGGGCCAACGTCCTGACTTTC,CASSLRDRDGANVLTF
.,TRBJ2-7,.,TRBV20-1,TGCAGTACGCCAGGCTCCTACGAGCAGTACTTC,CSTPGSYEQYF
.,TRBJ2-3,TRBD2,TRBV11-3,TGTGCCAGCAGCTCCAGGACTAGCGAGGGCACAGATACGCAGTATTTT,CASSSRTSEGTDTQYF
.,TRBJ1-2,TRBD1,TRBV28,TGTGCCAGCAGGGACCTTGGACAGGGGGCTAACTATGGCTACACCTTC,CASRDLGQGANYGYTF
.,TRBJ1-2,.,TRBV7-9,TGTGCCAGCAGCTTATCGGGATTAGGGGCCGGTGGCTACACCTTC,CASSLSGLGAGGYTF
once,TRBJ1-3,.,TRBV6-1,TGTGCCAGCCGGATTGGGGGTGGTTCTGGAAACACCATATATTTT,CASRIGGGSGNTIYF
once,TRBJ2-6,.,TRBV19,TGTGCCAGTAGTATGGTGATGAGCTCTGGGGCCAACGTCCTGACTTTC,CASSMVMSSGANVLTF
once,TRBJ2-1,TRBD2,TRBV29-1,TGCAGCGTCGCGCGGGGGGGCTCCTACAATGAGCAGTTCTTC,CSVARGGSYNEQFF
.,TRBJ2-7,TRBD1,TRBV5-8,TGTGCCAGCAGGCGCGCACAACAGGGGTTCTACGAGCAGTACTTC,CASRRAQQGFYEQYF
.,TRBJ2-7,.,TRBV5-8,TGTGCCAGCTGTAACGACAGTTCTAGAGAGCAGTACTTC,CASCNDSSREQYF
.,TRBJ1-1,.,TRBV6-5,TGTGCCAGCAGTTACTCGGGGCGGAGTGAAGCTTTCTTT,CASSYSGRSEAFF
.,TRBJ2-3,.,TRBV29-1,TGCAGCGTGGATACAGGGAATCCCGCCACAGATACGCAGTATTTT,CSVDTGNPATDTQYF
.,TRBJ1-3,.,TRBV6-5,TGTGCCAGCAGTCGCACGGGGTCTGGAAACACCATATATTTT,CASSRTGSGNTIYF
.,TRBJ1-4,TRBD1,TRBV5-1,TGCGCCAGCAGCCTACGGACAGGGCGGGATGAAAAACTGTTTTTT,CASSLRTGRDEKLFF
.,TRBJ2-5,TRBD2,TRBV11-2,TGTGCCAGCAGTAGCCCGGGAGGGGGGATGCAGACCCAGTACTTC,CASSSPGGGMQTQYF
.,TRBJ2-1,.,TRBV2,TGTGCCAGCAGTGCAATCGGGTACAATGAGCAGTTCTTC,CASSAIGYNEQFF
.,TRBJ2-7,TRBD1,TRBV5-1,TGCGCCAGCAGCTCCGGTACAGGGGTGAACTCCTACGAGCAGTACTTC,CASSSGTGVNSYEQYF
.,TRBJ2-3,.,TRBV11-2,TGTGCCAGCAGCCGCGTCCCAGATACGCAGTATTTT,CASSRVPDTQYF
.,TRBJ1-2,TRBD1,TRBV6-6,TGTGCCAGCAGTTACGGGGCAGGGGGCGAGTATGGCTACACCTTC,CASSYGAGGEYGYTF
.,TRBJ2-1,TRBD1,TRBV5-1,TGCGCCAGCAGCTTGTTGGGACAGGGGTACAATGAGCAGTTCTTC,CASSLLGQGYNEQFF
.,TRBJ1-3,.,TRBV7-6,TGTGCCAGCAGCTTCGCTTCTTTAGGACAGATGGGAAACACCATATATTTT,CASSFASLGQMGNTIYF
.,TRBJ1-1,TRBD1,TRBV6-5,TGTGCCAGCAGGCAAGACAGGGCCCTAACCACTGAAGCTTTCTTT,CASRQDRALTTEAFF
.,TRBJ1-2,.,TRBV10-3,TGTGCCATCAGACCGACAGTTTTATATGGCTACACCTTC,CAIRPTVLYGYTF
.,TRBJ1-4,TRBD1,TRBV5-6,TGTGCCAGCAGCTTGATGGGACAGTCAACTAATGAAAAACTGTTTTTT,CASSLMGQSTNEKLFF
.,TRBJ2-3,.,TRBV28,TGTGCCAGCAGTTCTCTCGAACTAGATGCAGATACGCAGTATTTT,CASSSLELDADTQYF
.,TRBJ2-2,.,TRBV5-1,TGCGCCAGCAGCCGGATGGGGGCGAACACCGGGGAGCTGTTTTTT,CASSRMGANTGELFF
once,TRBJ1-1,.,TRBV30,TGTGCCTGGAGTTCGGCGGGACACCCGAACACTGAAGCTTTCTTT,CAWSSAGHPNTEAFF
once,TRBJ2-7,TRBD2,TRBV10-1,TGCGCCAGCAGCTCCCACGGACTAGCGGAGACTAACGAGCAGTACTTC,CASSSHGLAETNEQYF
.,TRBJ1-2,TRBD1,TRBV7-2,TGTGCCAGCAGCCCGAGGGGACAGGGGGGGCGCTACACCTTC,CASSPRGQGGRYTF
.,TRBJ2-7,TRBD2,TRBV5-4,TGTGCCAGCAGCTCGGGAAGGACTAGCGGTCTCTACGAGCAGTACTTC,CASSSGRTSGLYEQYF
.,TRBJ2-1,TRBD2,TRBV18,TGTGCCAGCTCACCACTGACTAGCGGGGGGTACAATGAGCAGTTCTTC,CASSPLTSGGYNEQFF
.,TRBJ2-3,.,TRBV30,TGTGCCTGTTGTGGTAGCACAGATACGCAGTATTTT,CACCGSTDTQYF
.,TRBJ2-3,TRBD1,TRBV12-5,TGTGCTAGTGGTGTTCGGGACAGGGGGGAGGATACGCAGTATTTT,CASGVRDRGEDTQYF
.,TRBJ2-1,TRBD1,TRBV6-6,TGTGCCAGCAGTCCCCGGGACAGGGTACATTATGAGCAGTTCTTC,CASSPRDRVHYEQFF
.,TRBJ2-3,TRBD2,TRBV2,TGTGCCAGCTCCCTCTTCGGTCATAGCGGGAGCACAGATACGCAGTATTTT,CASSLFGHSGSTDTQYF
.,TRBJ2-3,.,TRBV5-1,TGCGCCAGCTCCCCCCTCGGAAGGCACGCAGATACGCAGTATTTT,CASSPLGRHADTQYF
.,TRBJ2-7,.,TRBV28,TGTGCCGGAAGTGGGCCGGATGACTTGTCCGAGCAGTACTTC,CAGSGPDDLSEQYF
once,TRBJ1-6,.,TRBV12-5,TGTGCTAGTGGTTTGAGGCCAGGCGGATCACCCCTCCACTTT,CASGLRPGGSPLHF
.,TRBJ1-2,.,TRBV30,TGTGCCCGGGCAGGTATAACCCCCGGTTACTATGGCTACACCTTC,CARAGITPGYYGYTF
.,TRBJ1-6,.,TRBV7-6,TGTGCCAGCAGCCAGACCGGGAGCTCCTATAATTCACCCCTCCACTTT,CASSQTGSSYNSPLHF
once,TRBJ2-7,TRBD1,TRBV28,TGTGCCAGCACCTCGGAATCGACAGGGTCCTACGAGCAGTACTTC,CASTSESTGSYEQYF
.,TRBJ1-2,.,TRBV4-1,TGCGCCAGCAGCCAACCAACATCACACCCTAACTATGGCTACACCTTC,CASSQPTSHPNYGYTF
.,TRBJ2-1,TRBD2,TRBV10-2,TGCGCCAGCAGTCCCCAGCGGGGGCCAGGATACAATGAGCAGTTCTTC,CASSPQRGPGYNEQFF
.,TRBJ2-7,.,TRBV28,TGTGCCAGCTCGCCCGGCCTTAGAGGGCGCGACGAGCAGTACTTC,CASSPGLRGRDEQYF
.,TRBJ2-5,TRBD2,TRBV10-3,TGTGCCATCAGTGGACCCGGGGGGAGCGAGACCCAGTACTTC,CAISGPGGSETQYF
once,TRBJ1-2,TRBD1,TRBV2,TGTGCCAGCAGTGTGGACAGGGGGCCTGGCTACACCTTC,CASSVDRGPGYTF
.,TRBJ2-3,TRBD2,TRBV11-3,TGTGCCAGCAGCTTCGGTTCTAGCGGGAGGGTGACAGATACGCAGTATTTT,CASSFGSSGRVTDTQYF
.,TRBJ1-4,.,TRBV5-1,TGCGCCAGCAGCTTGGGCGAGAGGCTTGCAACTAATGAAAAACTGTTTTTT,CASSLGERLATNEKLFF
.,TRBJ1-6,.,TRBV19,TGTGCCAGTAGTCCACAAGGGGGAAGTGGTATTAAGAATTCACCCCTCCACTTT,CASSPQGGSGIKNSPLHF
.,TRBJ2-7,.,TRBV10-3,TGTGCCATCTCGGCGGGATATGGCTACGAGCAGTACTTC,CAISAGYGYEQYF
.,TRBJ2-2,TRBD1,TRBV5-4,TGTGCCAGCAGCCAACCGACAGGGGGGAACACCGGGGAGCTGTTTTTT,CASSQPTGGNTGELFF
.,TRBJ2-5,.,TRBV5-6,TGTGCCAGCAGCTTGGAGGGGACCCAAGAGACCCAGTACTTC,CASSLEGTQETQYF
.,TRBJ2-5,.,TRBV2,TGTGCCAGCAGTGGAGAAAGGGGGGAGACCCAGTACTTC,CASSGERGETQYF
.,TRBJ2-5,.,TRBV7-2,TGTGCCAGCAGCTTAAGGGGGAGGGTACAAGAGACCCAGTACTTC,CASSLRGRVQETQYF
.,TRBJ2-7,.,TRBV20-1,TGCAGTGCCCCGAGCAGGGGCGAGCAGTACTTC,CSAPSRGEQYF
.,TRBJ1-2,.,TRBV4-1,TGCGCCAGCAGCCAAGATCTCTCGCGTGGCTACACCTTC,CASSQDLSRGYTF
.,TRBJ2-5,TRBD2,TRBV11-2,TGTGCCAGCAGCTTCACTAGCGGGGCTCGAGAGACCCAGTACTTC,CASSFTSGARETQYF